This TCR beta chain is drawn from a study of cytomegalovirus exposure and HLA in healthy donors. Turning to the study itself: The 90 to 150 validation repertoires used a platform that matched the one used for the approximately 670 first-cohort repertoires, as a later analysis reported.

This CDR3 spans 16 amino acids. The V and J ends lost 5 bases and 3 bases respectively, with 20 bases between them. Germline CDR1 SEHNR, CDR2 FQNEAQ (reference sequence). As concerns this clone: Its antigen remains unidentified.

TCRdb's table, derived via immunoSEQ multiplex PCR, lists solely in-frame clones and lacks some. The data contain some 120,000 clones, about 83% of them seen just once; the ten biggest clones take up 2% to 2.5%. Study-level results: According to reports, the classifier identified cytomegalovirus status with high specificity and sensitivity. Listed as cytomegalovirus-associated were approximately 160 TCR beta chains. CMV antigen specificity of a few CMV-associated chains was confirmed in vitro.

The chain uses TRBV7-9 and TRBJ2-7; a weak D match, TRBD2 (6 bases). Sequences were obtained from PBMCs. This clonotype was sampled from a woman aged 30 to 39 in good health and CMV-seronegative. CDR3 in amino acids: CASSVLVGGSNYEQYF. The CDR3 DNA follows: TGTGCCAGCAGCGTCCTCGTCGGGGGATCCAACTACGAGCAGTACTTC.